The next 24 T cell receptor beta chains were all read from a single sample in a study of blood T cell repertoires in COVID-19 (dated by TCRdb to about 2020). Library preparation employed the immunoSEQ multiplex PCR assay. Sourced from immuneACCESS, this table was stored by TCRdb with only in-frame sequences that have V and J called. A share of the clones is absent; for the studies checked, an unresolved V gene accounts for under half, and the remainder has no known explanation. The sample table holds 400,000 or so clones, of which 85% to 90% were seen once. Around 1.1% of the sample rests with the top ten. The specimen was PBMCs or T cells enriched from blood (not recorded which). The receptors here all came from a man between 25 and 39 years old who had recovered from COVID-19.

The V call is TRBV21-1, the J call TRBJ1-5. TRBV21-1 is a recognized pseudogene. There are 14 residues in the CDR3. The CDR3: CASSKVGVIRPQHF. For the CDR3, the DNA is TGTGCCAGCAGCAAAGTCGGGGTCATAAGGCCCCAGCATTTT.

V usage is TRBV9 and J usage is TRBJ2-3; D gene unclear. V lost 1 base, J lost 4 bases, and 16 bases lay in between. This CDR3 has 16 residues. Germline V gene sequence: CDR1 SGDLS, CDR2 YYNGEE. The CDR3, as DNA: TGTGCCAGCAGCGTAAATTCCCAAGTGGGCCCAGATACGCAGTATTTT. Its protein is CASSVNSQVGPDTQYF.

The chain has TRBV5-6 and TRBJ2-7, with 14 bases identical to TRBD2. V was pared by 5 bases and J by 4 bases, with 11 bases of the junction left unmatched. Germline V gives CDR1 SGHDT, CDR2 YYEEEE. CDR3 length: 17 amino acids. The CDR3 DNA reads TGTGCCAGCAGTTACCGGGGACTAGCGGGAGCACAGTACGAGCAGTACTTC. Amino acids: CASSYRGLAGAQYEQYF.

The chain carries TRBV2 and TRBJ1-2; D gene uncertain. The length of the CDR3 is 16 residues. Trimming shortened V by 6 bases and J by 7 bases, and 24 bases separated the two germline ends. In germline, CDR1 is SNHLY, CDR2 FYNNEI. CDR3 sequence: CASRHPRGRSRFGYTF. Here the CDR3 DNA reads TGTGCCAGCAGACACCCCCGGGGTCGGTCTCGTTTTGGCTACACCTTC.

The chain employs TRBV27 and TRBJ2-2; TRBD1 might be the D (5 bases). Trimming pared 3 bases from V and 7 bases from J, leaving 9 bases between. Germline CDR1 reads MNHEY; CDR2 reads SMNVEV (reference sequence). The CDR3 has 13 amino acids. The CDR3 reads CASSFSGRGELFF. The CDR3 coding sequence is TGTGCCAGCAGTTTCTCAGGGCGCGGGGAGCTGTTTTTT.

The chain employs TRBV19 and TRBJ1-6; 9 bases are shared with TRBD1. The CDR3 extends over 15 amino acids. Per the germline V gene, CDR1 is LNHDA and CDR2 is SQIVND (reference sequence). V dropped 4 bases and J dropped 10; count of bases not matched to a gene: 8. CDR3 sequence: CASSTGTGFESPLHF. The CDR3 coding sequence is TGTGCCAGTAGTACCGGGACAGGGTTCGAATCACCCCTCCACTTT. Based on the CDR3 plus reference TRBV19 and TRBJ1-6, the full variable domain is DGGITQSPKYLFRKEGQNVTLSCEQNLNHDAMYWYRQDPGQGLRLIYYSQIVNDFQKGDIAEGYSVSREKKESFPLTVTSAQKNPTAFYLCASSTGTGFESPLHFGNGTRLTVT.

The V and J genes are TRBV7-3 and TRBJ2-2; TRBD1 aligns across 7 bases. Germline CDR1 reads SGHTA; CDR2 reads FQGTGA. This CDR3 spans 16 amino acids. Trimming took 5 bases from V and 0 from J; bases not matched to a gene: 6. The CDR3 DNA sequence: TGTGCCAGCAGCCCCTCCGGGACAGCGAACACCGGGGAGCTGTTTTTT. Translation: CASSPSGTANTGELFF.

The sample holds a few counts of this clone. Other DNA sequences of this sample code for an identical CDR3. V gene TRBV7-9 combines with J gene TRBJ2-7; TRBD2 aligns across 7 bases. In germline, CDR1 is SEHNR, CDR2 FQNEAQ (reference sequence). V was pared by 0 bases and J by 6 bases, with 5 bases of the junction left unmatched. The CDR3 is made up of 14 amino acids. The CDR3 loop reads CASSLAGGPGEQYF. CDR3 DNA sequence: TGTGCCAGCAGCTTAGCGGGAGGGCCAGGCGAGCAGTACTTC. Filled out from reference TRBV7-9 and TRBJ2-7, the complete variable domain reads DTGVSQNPRHKITKRGQNVTFRCDPISEHNRLYWYRQTLGQGPEFLTYFQNEAQLEKSRLLSDRFSAERPKGSFSTLEIQRTEQGDSAMYLCASSLAGGPGEQYFGPGTRLTVT.

This clone occurred once. The chain combines TRBV12-3 or TRBV12-4 with TRBJ1-2, with D perhaps matching TRBD1 (5 bases). The CDR3 contains 13 residues. Trimming took 6 bases from V and 4 from J, leaving 12 bases between them. CDR3 DNA sequence: TGTGCCAGCAGCCTCAGGGCCCGCTATGGCTACACCTTC. This encodes CASSLRARYGYTF.

The chain is built from TRBV28 and TRBJ2-7; perhaps TRBD2 as D (5 bases). V lost 2 bases and J lost 9, with 20 bases in between. Germline CDR1 reads MDHEN; CDR2 reads SYDVKM. The CDR3 is 15 amino acids. The chain's CDR3 is CASSLKAEDLRGQYF. The CDR3, as DNA: TGTGCCAGCAGTTTAAAAGCGGAAGACTTACGAGGGCAGTACTTC. Together with reference TRBV28 and TRBJ2-7, the CDR3 gives the full variable domain: DVKVTQSSRYLVKRTGEKVFLECVQDMDHENMFWYRQDPGLGLRLIYFSYDVKMKEKGDIPEGYSVSREKKERFSLILESASTNQTSMYLCASSLKAEDLRGQYFGPGTRLTVT.

This chain joins TRBV19 and TRBJ1-5; weak D call: TRBD1 (6 bases). The V end lost 6 bases, the J end lost 2 bases, and 14 bases lay between the germline ends. Germline V gene lookup returns CDR1 LNHDA and CDR2 SQIVND (reference sequence). The CDR3 runs to 15 residues. The CDR3 coding sequence is TGTGCCAGTAGCACAGGGTTGCGGGGCAATCAGCCCCAGCATTTT. Protein: CASSTGLRGNQPQHF.

The CDR3 here is CASSQISAAAAPFYEQYF. CDR3 sequence (DNA): TGTGCCAGCAGCCAAATATCAGCAGCGGCGGCACCCTTCTACGAGCAGTACTTC. This rearrangement joins TRBV3-1 (or the pseudogene TRBV3-2) to TRBJ2-7; TRBD2 might be the D (5 bases). CDR3 length: 18 residues. Germline CDR1 is LGHDT and CDR2 is YNNKEL (reference sequence). V lost 2 bases, J lost 3 bases, and 23 bases lay in between.

CDR3 sequence: CASSTLGDSVLYGYTF. The CDR3 DNA is TGTGCCAGCAGCACCCTAGGGGACAGTGTCCTCTATGGCTACACCTTC. The V and J genes are TRBV7-8 and TRBJ1-2; TRBD1 agrees at 7 bases. CDR1 and CDR2 (germline): SGHVS, FQNEAQ. V shed 5 bases, J shed 4 bases, and the junction held 13 bases outside the gene matches. This CDR3 spans 16 amino acids.

The chain employs TRBV7-7 and TRBJ2-5; tentative D call: TRBD1 (5 bases). V was clipped by 4 bases and J by 2 bases, with 14 bases between them. Germline CDR1 and CDR2: SSHAT and FNYEAQ (reference sequence). The CDR3 runs 15 residues. CDR3 sequence: CASSSVQGPQETQYF. CDR3 nucleotide sequence: TGTGCCAGCAGCTCCGTTCAGGGTCCTCAAGAGACCCAGTACTTC.

The J gene is TRBJ2-1, the V gene TRBV27; D possibly corresponds to TRBD2 (6 bases). The CDR3 runs to 13 residues. The germline V gene has CDR1 MNHEY and CDR2 SMNVEV (reference sequence). Trimming removed 2 bases from V and 9 bases from J, with 11 bases in between. For the CDR3, the DNA is TGTGCCAGCAGTTTAAAGACTAGTCGTGAGCAGTTCTTC. It specifies CASSLKTSREQFF.

This chain connects TRBV10-3 to TRBJ2-7; possible D gene TRBD1, 6 bases. Germline CDR1 and CDR2: ENHRY and SYGVKD. The CDR3 totals 13 residues. Trimming stripped 7 bases from V and 3 bases from J, with 13 bases between. CDR3 sequence: CAITTDRNYEQYF. The CDR3 bases are TGTGCCATCACCACCGACAGGAACTACGAGCAGTACTTC.

The CDR3 nucleotides read TGTGCCAGCAGCCCGGGACAGGCGGCGGGCACTGAAGCTTTCTTT. Amino acids: CASSPGQAAGTEAFF. The chain links TRBV7-9 to TRBJ1-1, with 8 positions matching TRBD1. The CDR3 covers 15 residues. After removal of 5 bases from V and 4 bases from J, the junction contained 9 bases not matched to a gene. Germline V gives CDR1 SEHNR, CDR2 FQNEAQ (reference sequence). The variable domain in full, with the rest retrieved from reference TRBV7-9 and TRBJ1-1, is DTGVSQNPRHKITKRGQNVTFRCDPISEHNRLYWYRQTLGQGPEFLTYFQNEAQLEKSRLLSDRFSAERPKGSFSTLEIQRTEQGDSAMYLCASSPGQAAGTEAFFGQGTRLTVV.

The CDR3: CASSQDSYEQYF. The DNA of the CDR3 is TGTGCCAGCAGCCAAGACAGCTACGAGCAGTACTTC. This chain connects TRBV5-4 to TRBJ2-7, with D perhaps TRBD1 (5 bases). In germline, CDR1 is SGHNT, CDR2 YYREEE (reference sequence). The V and J ends lost 4 bases and 3 bases respectively, with 8 bases between them. The length of the CDR3 is 12 residues.

This clone was counted between two and nine times. This chain joins TRBV28 and TRBJ1-1, with a possible D match to TRBD1 (5 bases). The CDR3 has 14 amino acids. Germline V lookup: CDR1 MDHEN, CDR2 SYDVKM. V dropped 6 bases and J dropped 0 bases, with 11 bases sitting between them. This CDR3 reads CASRSGGLNTEAFF. CDR3 sequence (DNA): TGTGCCAGCAGGTCCGGGGGGTTGAACACTGAAGCTTTCTTT.

This clone was observed a handful of times. The V and J genes are TRBV4-2 and TRBJ2-1; weak D call: TRBD1 (5 bases). In germline, CDR1 is LGHNA, CDR2 YNFKEQ. The CDR3 is 17 amino acids. V was shortened by 0 bases and J by 6 bases, with 18 bases between the two germline ends. The CDR3 protein is CASSQDEAGKGSNEQFF. The DNA of the CDR3 is TGTGCCAGCAGCCAAGATGAGGCAGGGAAGGGCAGCAATGAGCAGTTCTTC.

The DNA of the CDR3 is TGTGCCAGCAGTCCCGTTTTAGCGGGAGTCAATGAGCAGTTCTTC. Residues: CASSPVLAGVNEQFF. This chain uses TRBV6-5 with TRBJ2-1; 9 bases line up with TRBD2. J was trimmed by 6 bases and V by 5 bases; bases with no gene match: 8. The CDR3 is made up of 15 amino acids. CDR1 is MNHEY, CDR2 SVGAGI, per germline.

As to this clone: One end of the junction is discordant with germline, which a read error may explain. The chain is built from TRBV5-1 and TRBJ2-7, with 7 bases fitting TRBD1. Germline V gives CDR1 SGHRS, CDR2 YFSETQ. The CDR3 contains 14 residues. The CDR3 DNA reads TGCGCCAGCTGCTTGGGGACAGCTACCTACGAGCAGTACTTC. Its protein is CASCLGTATYEQYF.

The V and J genes are TRBV7-2 and TRBJ2-5; D is undetermined. The CDR3 is 13 amino acids. CDR1 SGHTA and CDR2 FQGNSA come from the germline V gene. Trimming pared 0 bases from V and 5 bases from J, leaving 7 bases between. The CDR3 DNA sequence: TGTGCCAGCAGCTTAGCTTTATTGGAGACCCAGTACTTC. Translated, it gives CASSLALLETQYF.

This clone was picked up one time. The chain joins TRBV28 to TRBJ1-2; TRBD1 matches 7 bases. The germline V gene has CDR1 MDHEN and CDR2 SYDVKM. J was trimmed by 4 bases and V by 3 bases; bases with no gene match: 5. The CDR3 is 14 amino acids. The DNA of the CDR3 is TGTGCCAGCAGTTTGGGGACAGAAATCTATGGCTACACCTTC. Residues: CASSLGTEIYGYTF.